This TCR beta chain stems from a study of CD8 T cells in Susac syndrome. In contrast to the negatively isolated CD8+ and CD4+ T cells, TEMRA cells were FACS-enriched. An input of roughly 0.5 to 1 ug of RNA was subjected to reverse transcription using random hexamers. Multiplex immunoSEQ PCR targeted 54 Vbeta and 13 Jbeta TCR beta segments. TCRdb independently ran MiXCR on the immunoSEQ multiplex PCR reads; one entry per CDR3 protein. The sample holds almost 450,000 distinct CDR3 sequences; 75% to 90% are singletons and the top ten take 0.09% to 0.15%. Trimming stripped 0 bases from V and 7 bases from J, with 11 bases between. CDR3 length: 14 residues. CDR1 LNHDA and CDR2 SQIVND come from the germline V gene (reference sequence).

The receptor was isolated from a human donor with multiple sclerosis. This rearrangement joins TRBV19 to TRBJ2-3; the D call may be TRBD1 or TRBD2 (5 bases each). The sample taken for sequencing was CD8+ T cells from PBMCs. The CDR3, as DNA: TGTGCCAGTAGTATAGATCGGGGCAGTTATACGCAGTATTTT. Translated: CASSIDRGSYTQYF.